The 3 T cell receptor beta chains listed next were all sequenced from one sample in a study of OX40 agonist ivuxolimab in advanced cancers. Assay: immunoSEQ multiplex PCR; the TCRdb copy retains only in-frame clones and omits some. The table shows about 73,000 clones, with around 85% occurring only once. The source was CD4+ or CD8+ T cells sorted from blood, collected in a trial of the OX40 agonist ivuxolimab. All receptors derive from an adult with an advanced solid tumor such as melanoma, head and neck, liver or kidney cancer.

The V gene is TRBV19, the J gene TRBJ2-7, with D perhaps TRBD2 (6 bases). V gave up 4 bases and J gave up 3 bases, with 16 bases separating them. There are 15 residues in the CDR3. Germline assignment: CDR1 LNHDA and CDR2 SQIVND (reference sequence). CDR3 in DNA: TGTGCCAGTAGTACCATCTACGGGGGAAACTACGAGCAGTACTTC. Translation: CASSTIYGGNYEQYF.

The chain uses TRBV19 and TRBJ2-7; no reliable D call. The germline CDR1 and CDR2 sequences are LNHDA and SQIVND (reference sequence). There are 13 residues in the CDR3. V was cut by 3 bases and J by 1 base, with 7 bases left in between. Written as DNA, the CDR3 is TGTGCCAGTAGTATTCCGAATTCCTACGAGCAGTACTTC. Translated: CASSIPNSYEQYF.

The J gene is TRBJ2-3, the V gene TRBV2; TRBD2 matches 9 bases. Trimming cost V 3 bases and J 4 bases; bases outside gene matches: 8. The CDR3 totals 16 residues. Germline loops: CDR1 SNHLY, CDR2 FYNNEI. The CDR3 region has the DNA TGTGCCAGCAGTGAGTCGGCGGGAGGGGGTTCAGATACGCAGTATTTT. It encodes CASSESAGGGSDTQYF.